This TCR beta chain is from a study of STAT3 mutations in large granular lymphocyte leukemia. Study at large: Approximately 40% of treated T-LGLL patients showed hematologic response to immunosuppression. Points from the study as a whole: In about 35% of the 18 patients, new TCR clonotypes emerged after therapy. In T-cell large granular lymphocyte leukemia, about half of patients showed multiple immunodominant subclonotypes. Some patients had dominant TCR clones larger than their STAT3 mutant burden.

CDR1 MGHRA and CDR2 YSYEKL come from the germline V gene. V was pared by 5 bases and J by 4 bases, with 11 bases between. This CDR3 is built from 13 residues. Each sample's TCRbeta library yielded on average approximately 41,000 productive templates. The assay was immunoSEQ multiplex PCR, and TCRdb's table has in-frame clones only and misses some. This sample has 20,000 to 30,000 clones, with approximately 94% found just once. A note on this clone: Antigen unknown.

The sample taken for sequencing was peripheral blood mononuclear cells. The rearrangement links TRBV4-1 to TRBJ2-5; unclear D gene. The receptor's source is a man in his forties or fifties with T-cell large granular lymphocyte leukemia. Some clones in this sample may be carry-over from other donors' samples. The CDR3, as DNA: TGCGCCAGCAGCTACAGCTTAGGAGAGACCCAGTACTTC. Amino acid sequence: CASSYSLGETQYF.